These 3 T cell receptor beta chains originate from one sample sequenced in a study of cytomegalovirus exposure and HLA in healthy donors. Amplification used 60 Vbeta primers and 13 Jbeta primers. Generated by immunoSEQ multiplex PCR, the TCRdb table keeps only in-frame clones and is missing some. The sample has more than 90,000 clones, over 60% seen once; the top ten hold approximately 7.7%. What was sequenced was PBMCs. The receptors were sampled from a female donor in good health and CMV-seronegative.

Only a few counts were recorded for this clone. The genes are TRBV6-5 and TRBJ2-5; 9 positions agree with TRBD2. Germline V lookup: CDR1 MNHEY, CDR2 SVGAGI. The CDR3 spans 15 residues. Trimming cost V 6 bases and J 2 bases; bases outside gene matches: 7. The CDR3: CASRRTAGGQETQYF. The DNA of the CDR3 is TGTGCCAGCAGACGGACAGCGGGGGGACAAGAGACCCAGTACTTC.

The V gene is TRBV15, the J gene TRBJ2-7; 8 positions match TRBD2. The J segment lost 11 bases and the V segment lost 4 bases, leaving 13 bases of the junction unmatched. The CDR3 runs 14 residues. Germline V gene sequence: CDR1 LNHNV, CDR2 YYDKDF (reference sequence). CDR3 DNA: TGTGCCACCAGCACCGGGGGGGAGCGGTCTTTAAAGTACTTC. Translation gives CATSTGGERSLKYF. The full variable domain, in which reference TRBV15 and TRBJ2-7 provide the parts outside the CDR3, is DAMVIQNPRYQVTQFGKPVTLSCSQTLNHNVMYWYQQKSSQAPKLLFHYYDKDFNNEADTPDNFQSRRPNTSFCFLDIRSPGLGDTAMYLCATSTGGERSLKYFGPGTRLTVT.

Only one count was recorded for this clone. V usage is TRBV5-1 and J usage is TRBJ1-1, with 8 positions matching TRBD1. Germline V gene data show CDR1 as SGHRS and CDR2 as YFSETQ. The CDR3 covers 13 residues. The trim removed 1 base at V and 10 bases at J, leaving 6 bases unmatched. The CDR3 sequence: CASSLQGAIGAFF. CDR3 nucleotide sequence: TGCGCCAGCAGCTTGCAGGGGGCGATTGGAGCTTTCTTT.